This T cell receptor beta chain was profiled in a study of blood T cell repertoires in COVID-19. Whole-study context: Some COVID-19 samples were acute and others convalescent; all came from the United States, Italy and Spain. T cells, B-cell-depleted T cells, or PBMCs provided the cDNA or gDNA that served as material.

Germline-derived CDR1 and CDR2 are ENHRY and SYGVKD. This CDR3 spans 13 amino acids. Losses at the gene ends were 11 bases for V and 9 bases for J; bases not matched to a gene: 8. The table came from immunoSEQ multiplex PCR; TCRdb's copy has only in-frame clones and leaves some out. The data show 200,000 to 250,000 clones, 85% to 90% seen once. The chain recombines TRBV10-3 with TRBJ2-1; 12 nucleotides match TRBD2. Sequences were obtained from PBMCs or T cells enriched from blood (not recorded which). The clonotype was recovered from a man aged 45-60 years who had been exposed to COVID-19. The CDR3 sequence is CALSSGRAPEQFF. The CDR3 DNA reads TGTGCCCTCTCTAGCGGGAGGGCCCCTGAGCAGTTCTTC.